Below, 16 T cell receptor beta chains from the same sample are listed, as sequenced in a study of blood T cell repertoires in COVID-19. TCRdb's table, derived via immunoSEQ multiplex PCR, lists solely in-frame clones and lacks some. The sample records 200,000 to 300,000 clones, about 91% being singletons. The sequencing sample was made of peripheral blood. The receptor set was obtained from a person aged 18 to 30 with COVID-19, enrolled during active disease.

The rearrangement links TRBV5-1 to TRBJ2-7; TRBD2 agrees at 8 bases. The CDR3 is 16 amino acids. V trimming: 0 bases; J trimming: 2 bases; junction bases outside the gene matches: 7. CDR1 and CDR2 (germline): SGHRS, YFSETQ. CDR3: CASSLEAGTSAYEQYF. CDR3 DNA: TGCGCCAGCAGCTTGGAAGCCGGGACTAGTGCCTACGAGCAGTACTTC.

The chain carries TRBV27 and TRBJ2-1; TRBD2 aligns across 9 bases. CDR3 length: 16 amino acids. Germline V gives CDR1 MNHEY, CDR2 SMNVEV (reference sequence). V lost 7 bases, J lost 3 bases, and 10 bases stayed unmatched. The DNA of the CDR3 is TGTGCCAGCAAAATAGCGGGAGTATATAGCTACAATGAGCAGTTCTTC. Translating it yields CASKIAGVYSYNEQFF.

This clone showed up just once. The rearrangement joins TRBV18 to TRBJ2-5; 7 bases map to TRBD1. CDR3 length equals 15 residues. The junction had 5 bases not matched to a gene; V was cut back by 3 bases and J by 1 base. The germline V gene has CDR1 KGHSH and CDR2 LQKENI. The CDR3 sequence is CASSPSQGSQETQYF. The DNA of the CDR3 is TGTGCCAGCTCACCCTCACAGGGGAGCCAAGAGACCCAGTACTTC.

This clone was recorded once. The chain links TRBV5-1 to TRBJ2-1; D remains unclear. V gave up 0 bases and J gave up 5 bases, with 9 bases separating them. The CDR3 consists of 14 residues. The V gene's germline CDR1 is SGHRS and CDR2 YFSETQ. CDR3: CASSLESANNEQFF. The CDR3 coding sequence is TGCGCCAGCAGCTTGGAGAGCGCGAACAATGAGCAGTTCTTC.

This chain connects TRBV9 to TRBJ2-7; D might be TRBD1 (5 bases). Trimming took off 0 bases at V and 1 base at J, with 11 bases between the two ends. The CDR3 has 15 residues. The V gene's germline CDR1 is SGDLS and CDR2 YYNGEE. The CDR3 loop reads CASSVGAGISYEQYF. CDR3 nucleotide sequence: TGTGCCAGCAGCGTAGGGGCAGGGATTTCCTACGAGCAGTACTTC.

The chain has TRBV2 and TRBJ1-2, with TRBD1 matching over 11 bases. Looked up from germline, CDR1 is SNHLY and CDR2 is FYNNEI. This CDR3 is built from 14 residues. The V gene end was trimmed by 6 bases and the J gene end by 4 bases; junction bases not matched to a gene: 4. The CDR3 loop is CASRWTGGVYGYTF. The CDR3 DNA is TGTGCCAGCAGATGGACAGGGGGCGTCTATGGCTACACCTTC.

The rearrangement links TRBV11-2 to TRBJ2-1; D gene unclear. CDR1 SGHAT and CDR2 FQNNGV come from the germline V gene. Between the trimmed V and J ends, which lost 0 bases and 7 bases, there was a span of 16 bases. This CDR3 has 16 amino acids. The CDR3 here is CASSLDPRVRLNEQFF. The CDR3 nucleotides are TGTGCCAGCAGCTTAGACCCGCGAGTGAGGTTAAATGAGCAGTTCTTC.

The J gene is TRBJ1-2, the V gene TRBV6-5; TRBD1 aligns across 11 bases. The junction had 9 bases not matched to a gene; V was cut back by 7 bases and J by 5 bases. Looked up from germline, CDR1 is MNHEY and CDR2 is SVGAGI. The CDR3 is 15 residues long. CDR3 protein: CASNTGQGASYGYTF. As DNA, the CDR3 is TGTGCCAGCAATACTGGACAGGGGGCCTCATATGGCTACACCTTC.

A few counts support this clone. V usage is TRBV25-1 and J usage is TRBJ1-4; a possible D gene is TRBD1 (5 bases). Germline loops: CDR1 MGHDK, CDR2 SYGVNS. Trimming left V 2 bases short and J 12 bases short, with 16 bases between. The CDR3 runs to 14 residues. CDR3 in DNA: TGTGCCAGCAGTGAAACGGCAGTTCAAGGGGAACTGTTTTTT. Its translation is CASSETAVQGELFF. Together with reference TRBV25-1 and TRBJ1-4, the CDR3 gives the full variable domain: EADIYQTPRYLVIGTGKKITLECSQTMGHDKMYWYQQDPGMELHLIHYSYGVNSTEKGDLSSESTVSRIRTEHFPLTLESARPSHTSQYLCASSETAVQGELFFGSGTQLSVL.

The chain carries TRBV5-1 and TRBJ2-5, with D maybe TRBD1 (6 bases). CDR1 is SGHRS and CDR2 is YFSETQ in the germline V gene. V lost 2 bases and J 1 base, leaving 6 bases between the germline ends. The CDR3 covers 13 residues. The CDR3 sequence: CASSLQGQETQYF. The DNA of the CDR3 is TGCGCCAGCAGCTTACAGGGCCAAGAGACCCAGTACTTC.

The J gene is TRBJ2-2, the V gene TRBV9, with D possibly being TRBD1 (5 bases). The CDR3 is 13 amino acids. V was clipped by 2 bases and J by 3 bases, with 5 bases between them. Germline V gene data show CDR1 as SGDLS and CDR2 as YYNGEE. The CDR3 region has the DNA TGTGCCAGCAGCGTCAGGGACACCGGGGAGCTGTTTTTT. Its translation: CASSVRDTGELFF.

V usage is TRBV5-1 and J usage is TRBJ2-1; 10 bases map to TRBD2. CDR1 and CDR2 from the germline V gene are SGHRS and YFSETQ. After removal of 4 bases from V and 4 bases from J, the junction contained 8 bases not matched to a gene. The CDR3 covers 16 residues. CDR3 in amino acids: CASSRIAGGPYNEQFF. The CDR3 bases are TGCGCCAGCAGCCGAATAGCGGGAGGCCCGTACAATGAGCAGTTCTTC.

The rearrangement uses TRBV5-1 and TRBJ2-7, with 7 bases aligning to TRBD1. This CDR3 spans 16 amino acids. Germline-derived CDR1 and CDR2 are SGHRS and YFSETQ. Trimming cost V 3 bases and J 0 bases; bases outside gene matches: 9. This CDR3 is CASSSLFRDSSYEQYF. In DNA form, the CDR3 reads TGCGCCAGCAGCTCCCTCTTTCGGGACAGCTCCTACGAGCAGTACTTC.

The chain recombines TRBV6-5 with TRBJ2-1, with D possibly being TRBD2 (5 bases). With 10 bases removed from V and 0 bases from J, the gap between germline ends came to 16 bases. The germline CDR1 and CDR2 sequences are MNHEY and SVGAGI. This CDR3 contains 15 residues. Here the CDR3 DNA reads TGTGCCACCACGAGGCTGACTACCTCCTACAATGAGCAGTTCTTC. Translated: CATTRLTTSYNEQFF.

The table lists this clone with a count of one. The V call is TRBV12-3 or TRBV12-4, the J call TRBJ1-5; D is unclear. With 3 bases removed from V and 0 bases from J, the gap between germline ends came to 3 bases. The length of the CDR3 is 13 residues. This CDR3 is CASSLSSNQPQHF. The CDR3 coding sequence is TGTGCCAGCAGTTTGAGTAGCAATCAGCCCCAGCATTTT.

The V call is TRBV24-1, the J call TRBJ1-2; 8 bases are a match to TRBD1. CDR3 length: 15 residues. The V segment lost 4 bases and the J segment 2 bases; nucleotides outside the gene matches: 5. Per the germline V gene, CDR1 is KGHDR and CDR2 is SFDVKD. CDR3 coding DNA: TGTGCCACCAGTGAGGGGGGACAGGCAAACTATGGCTACACCTTC. Protein: CATSEGGQANYGYTF.